This TCR beta chain was recorded in a study of T cells after yellow fever vaccination. Across the whole study: Fractions of limited cellularity were prepared by means of SMART-Seq v4 Ultra Low Input.

After removal of 1 base from V and 4 bases from J, the junction contained 2 bases not matched to a gene. CDR3 length: 14 residues. Germline-derived CDR1 and CDR2 are DFQATT and SNEGSKA (reference sequence). Study conclusions and caveats: Primary-vaccination clones mostly resurfaced post-booster (nearly 97% CD4, about 87% CD8). Clonotype sharing between CD4 and CD8 compartments was small.

The study made its TCR cDNA through 5'RACE template switching. That step introduced a universal primer site along with UMIs. TCRdb reanalysed the 5' RACE reads using MiXCR and keeps one entry per CDR3 protein. The table records about 310,000 distinct CDR3 sequences, around 4% of them present only once. About this clonotype: The target antigen is unknown.

The V gene is TRBV20-1, the J gene TRBJ2-7, with 12 bases fitting TRBD1. This specimen was PBMCs, taken on the day of the yellow fever booster vaccination. The source of this sequence is a man younger than 35 who received the YFV17D yellow fever vaccine. The CDR3 region has the DNA TGCAGTGCTAGAGGGGACAGGGGGCGATACGAGCAGTACTTC. As protein: CSARGDRGRYEQYF.